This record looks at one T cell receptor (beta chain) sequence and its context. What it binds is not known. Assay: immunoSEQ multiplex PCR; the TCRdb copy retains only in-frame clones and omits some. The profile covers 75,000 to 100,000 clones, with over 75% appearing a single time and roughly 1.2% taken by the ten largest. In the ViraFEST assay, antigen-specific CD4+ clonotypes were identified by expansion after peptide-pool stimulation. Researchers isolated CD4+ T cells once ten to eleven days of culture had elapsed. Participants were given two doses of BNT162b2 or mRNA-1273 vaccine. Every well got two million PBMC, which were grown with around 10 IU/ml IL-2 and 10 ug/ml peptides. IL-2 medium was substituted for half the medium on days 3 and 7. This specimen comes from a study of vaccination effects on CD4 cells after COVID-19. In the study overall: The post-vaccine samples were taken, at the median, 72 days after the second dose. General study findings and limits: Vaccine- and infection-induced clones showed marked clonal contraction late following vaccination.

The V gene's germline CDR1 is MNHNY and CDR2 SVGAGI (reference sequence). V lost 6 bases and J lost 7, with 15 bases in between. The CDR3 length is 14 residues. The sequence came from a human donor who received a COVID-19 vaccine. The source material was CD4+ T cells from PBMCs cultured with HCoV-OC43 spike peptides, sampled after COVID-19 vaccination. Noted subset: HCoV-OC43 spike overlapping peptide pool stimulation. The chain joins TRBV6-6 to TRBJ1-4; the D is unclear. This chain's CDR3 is CASSRDLGGEKLFF. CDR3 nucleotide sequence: TGTGCCAGCAGCCGAGACCTAGGCGGTGAAAAACTGTTTTTT.